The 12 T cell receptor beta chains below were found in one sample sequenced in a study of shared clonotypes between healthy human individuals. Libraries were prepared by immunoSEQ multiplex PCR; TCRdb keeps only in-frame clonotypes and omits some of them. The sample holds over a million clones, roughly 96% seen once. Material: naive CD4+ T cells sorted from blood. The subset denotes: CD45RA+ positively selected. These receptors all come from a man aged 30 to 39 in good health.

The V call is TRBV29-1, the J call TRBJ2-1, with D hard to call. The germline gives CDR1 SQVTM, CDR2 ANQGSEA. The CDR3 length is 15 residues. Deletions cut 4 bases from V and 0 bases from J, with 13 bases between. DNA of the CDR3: TGCAGCGTTGGCACTACCCGAAGCTCCTACAATGAGCAGTTCTTC. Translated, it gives CSVGTTRSSYNEQFF.

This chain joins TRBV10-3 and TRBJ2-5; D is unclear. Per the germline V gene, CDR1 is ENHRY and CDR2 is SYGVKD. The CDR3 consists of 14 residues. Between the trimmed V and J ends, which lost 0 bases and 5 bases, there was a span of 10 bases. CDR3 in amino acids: CAISESFGVETQYF. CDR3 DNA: TGTGCCATCAGTGAGTCTTTTGGAGTGGAGACCCAGTACTTC.

CDR3 coding DNA: TGTGCCAGCAGTGACATTTTGGGGCGACAGGGCGGTATAGCGGGATTCTACGAGCAGTACTTC. It encodes CASSDILGRQGGIAGFYEQYF. This chain connects TRBV6-4 to TRBJ2-7; a weak D match, TRBD2 (8 bases). This CDR3 comprises 21 residues. Germline V gives CDR1 MRHNA, CDR2 SNTAGT. The V gene lost 2 bases and the J gene lost 3 bases, with 32 bases spanning the gap.

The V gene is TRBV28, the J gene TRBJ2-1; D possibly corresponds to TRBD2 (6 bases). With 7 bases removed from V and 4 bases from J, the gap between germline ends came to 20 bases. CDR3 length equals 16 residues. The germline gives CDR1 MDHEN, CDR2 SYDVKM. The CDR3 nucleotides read TGTGCCAGCACTGTAGCCGGGACTGCAGATTACAATGAGCAGTTCTTC. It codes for CASTVAGTADYNEQFF. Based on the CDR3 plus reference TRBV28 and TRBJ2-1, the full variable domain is DVKVTQSSRYLVKRTGEKVFLECVQDMDHENMFWYRQDPGLGLRLIYFSYDVKMKEKGDIPEGYSVSREKKERFSLILESASTNQTSMYLCASTVAGTADYNEQFFGPGTRLTVL.

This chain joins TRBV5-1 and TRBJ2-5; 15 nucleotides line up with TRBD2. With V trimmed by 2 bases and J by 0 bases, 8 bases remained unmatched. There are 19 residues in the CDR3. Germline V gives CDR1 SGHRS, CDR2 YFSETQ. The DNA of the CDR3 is TGCGCCAGCAGCTTAGGGGGACTAGCGGGAGGCGAGTACCAAGAGACCCAGTACTTC. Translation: CASSLGGLAGGEYQETQYF.

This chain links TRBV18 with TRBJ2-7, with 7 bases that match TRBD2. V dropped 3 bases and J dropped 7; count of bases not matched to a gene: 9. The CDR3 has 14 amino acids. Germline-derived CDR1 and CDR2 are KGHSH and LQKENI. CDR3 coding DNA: TGTGCCAGCTCACCGGAAGGGAGGGCCGCTGAGCAGTACTTC. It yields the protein CASSPEGRAAEQYF.

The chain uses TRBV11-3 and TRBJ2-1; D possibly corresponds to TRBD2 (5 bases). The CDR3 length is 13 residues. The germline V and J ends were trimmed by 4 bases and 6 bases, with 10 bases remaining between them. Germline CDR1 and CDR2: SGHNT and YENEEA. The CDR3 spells CASSSGEGNEQFF. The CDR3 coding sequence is TGTGCCAGCAGCTCAGGAGAGGGCAATGAGCAGTTCTTC.

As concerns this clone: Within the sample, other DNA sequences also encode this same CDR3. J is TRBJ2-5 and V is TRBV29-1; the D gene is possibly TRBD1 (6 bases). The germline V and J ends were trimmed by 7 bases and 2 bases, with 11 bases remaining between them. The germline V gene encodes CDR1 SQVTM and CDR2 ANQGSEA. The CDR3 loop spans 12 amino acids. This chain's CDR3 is CSARTDQETQYF. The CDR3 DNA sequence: TGCAGCGCTCGGACAGATCAAGAGACCCAGTACTTC.

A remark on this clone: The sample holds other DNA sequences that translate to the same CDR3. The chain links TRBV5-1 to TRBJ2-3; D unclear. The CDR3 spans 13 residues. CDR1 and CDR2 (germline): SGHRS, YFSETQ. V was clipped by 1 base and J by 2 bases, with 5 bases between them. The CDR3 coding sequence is TGCGCCAGCAGCTTGTTGCCCACAGATACGCAGTATTTT. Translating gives CASSLLPTDTQYF.

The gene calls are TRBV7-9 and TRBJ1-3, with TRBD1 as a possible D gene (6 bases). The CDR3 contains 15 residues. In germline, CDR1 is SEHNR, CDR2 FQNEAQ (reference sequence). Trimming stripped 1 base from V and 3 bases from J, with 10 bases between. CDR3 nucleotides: TGTGCCAGCAGCTTAGGGGGGCAGAGTGGAAACACCATATATTTT. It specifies CASSLGGQSGNTIYF.

CDR3 amino acids: CASSLAGSSPNNEQFF. CDR3 DNA: TGTGCCAGCAGCTTGGCCGGGAGTTCTCCTAACAATGAGCAGTTCTTC. The chain couples TRBV5-4 to TRBJ2-1, with D maybe TRBD2 (6 bases). The V end was cut by 0 bases, the J end by 5 bases, with 15 bases between. CDR3 size: 16 residues. The germline V gene encodes CDR1 SGHNT and CDR2 YYREEE (reference sequence).

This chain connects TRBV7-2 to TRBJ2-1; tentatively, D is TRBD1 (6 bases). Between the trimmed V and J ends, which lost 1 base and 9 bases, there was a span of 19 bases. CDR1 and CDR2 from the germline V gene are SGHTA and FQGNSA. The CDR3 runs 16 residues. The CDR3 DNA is TGTGCCAGCAGCTTAGTTGGTAGGGGGATAAAGCGTGAGCAGTTCTTC. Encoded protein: CASSLVGRGIKREQFF. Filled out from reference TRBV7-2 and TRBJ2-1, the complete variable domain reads GAGVSQSPSNKVTEKGKDVELRCDPISGHTALYWYRQSLGQGLEFLIYFQGNSAPDKSGLPSDRFSAERTGGSVSTLTIQRTQQEDSAVYLCASSLVGRGIKREQFFGPGTRLTVL.